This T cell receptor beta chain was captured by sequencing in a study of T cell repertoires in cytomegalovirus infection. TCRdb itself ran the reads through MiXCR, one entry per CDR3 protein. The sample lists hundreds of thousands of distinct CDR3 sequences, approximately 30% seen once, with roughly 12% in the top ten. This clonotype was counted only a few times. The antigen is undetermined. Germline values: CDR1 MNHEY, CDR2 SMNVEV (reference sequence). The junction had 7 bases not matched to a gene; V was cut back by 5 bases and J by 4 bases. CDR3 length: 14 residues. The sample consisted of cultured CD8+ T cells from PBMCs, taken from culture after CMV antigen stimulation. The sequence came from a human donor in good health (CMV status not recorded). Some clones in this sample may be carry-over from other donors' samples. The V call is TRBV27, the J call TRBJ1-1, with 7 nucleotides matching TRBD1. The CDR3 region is CASSRQGGFTEAFF. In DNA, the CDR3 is TGTGCCAGCAGTAGACAGGGAGGATTCACTGAAGCTTTCTTT.